The 5 T cell receptor beta chains below come from one sample, sequenced in a study of blood T cell repertoires in COVID-19. Repertoires were generated with immunoSEQ multiplex PCR, while TCRdb's copy carries only in-frame clones and drops some. There are about 60,000 clones in the sample; approximately 89% occur only once, and 16% lies in the top ten. Material: peripheral blood. Source of these receptors: a human donor in a cohort sampled during active COVID-19.

The rearrangement joins TRBV15 to TRBJ1-1, with D unresolved. The CDR3 contains 14 residues. V dropped 5 bases and J dropped 3 bases, with 13 bases sitting between them. The germline CDR1 and CDR2 sequences are LNHNV and YYDKDF (reference sequence). DNA for the CDR3: TGTGCCACCAGCTCAAAGAGGAGGGACACTGAAGCTTTCTTT. It translates to CATSSKRRDTEAFF.

The chain links TRBV28 to TRBJ1-1, with TRBD1 as a possible D gene (5 bases). CDR3 length equals 14 residues. Germline V gives CDR1 MDHEN, CDR2 SYDVKM. The V and J ends lost 2 bases and 0 bases respectively, with 7 bases between them. CDR3 residues: CASSLAGMNTEAFF. DNA of the CDR3: TGTGCCAGCAGTTTAGCAGGGATGAACACTGAAGCTTTCTTT.

The genes are TRBV25-1 and TRBJ2-5, with D perhaps matching TRBD2 (5 bases). Trimming removed 3 bases from V and 1 base from J, with 12 bases in between. Germline V CDR1 and CDR2: MGHDK, SYGVNS. The CDR3 covers 15 residues. CDR3 sequence: CASSDPGIGQETQYF. CDR3 DNA sequence: TGTGCCAGCAGTGATCCGGGGATTGGCCAAGAGACCCAGTACTTC.

The chain joins TRBV19 to TRBJ1-4; 9 positions match TRBD1. V trimming: 6 bases; J trimming: 5 bases; junction bases outside the gene matches: 4. The germline V gene has CDR1 LNHDA and CDR2 SQIVND (reference sequence). The CDR3 is 14 residues long. CDR3 nucleotides: TGTGCCAGTAGACAGGGACAGGGAAATGAAAAACTGTTTTTT. This encodes CASRQGQGNEKLFF.

The CDR3 region has the DNA TGCAGTGCTAGTGCGGGGGTGGGCGACAGGGCGACCCAGTACTTC. This sequence encodes CSASAGVGDRATQYF. V is TRBV20-1 and J is TRBJ2-5, with D possibly called TRBD1 or TRBD2 (7 bases each). Trimming took 3 bases from V and 7 from J, leaving 21 bases between them. Per the germline V gene, CDR1 is DFQATT and CDR2 is SNEGSKA (reference sequence). There are 15 residues in the CDR3.